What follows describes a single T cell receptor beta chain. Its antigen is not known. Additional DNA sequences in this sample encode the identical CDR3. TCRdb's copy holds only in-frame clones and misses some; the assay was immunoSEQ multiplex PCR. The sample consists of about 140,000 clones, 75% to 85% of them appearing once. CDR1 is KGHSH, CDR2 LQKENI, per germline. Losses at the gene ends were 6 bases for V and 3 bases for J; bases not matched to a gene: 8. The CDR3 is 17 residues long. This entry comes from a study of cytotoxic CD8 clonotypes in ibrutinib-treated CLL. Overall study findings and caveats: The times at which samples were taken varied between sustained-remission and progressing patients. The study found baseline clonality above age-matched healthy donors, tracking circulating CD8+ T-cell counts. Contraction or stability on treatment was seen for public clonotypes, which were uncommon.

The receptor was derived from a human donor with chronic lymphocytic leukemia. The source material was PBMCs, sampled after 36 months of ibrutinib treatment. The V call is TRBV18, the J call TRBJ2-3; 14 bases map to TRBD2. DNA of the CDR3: TGTGCCAGCTCCCCGGGACTAGCGGGAGTACGGACAGATACGCAGTATTTT. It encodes CASSPGLAGVRTDTQYF.